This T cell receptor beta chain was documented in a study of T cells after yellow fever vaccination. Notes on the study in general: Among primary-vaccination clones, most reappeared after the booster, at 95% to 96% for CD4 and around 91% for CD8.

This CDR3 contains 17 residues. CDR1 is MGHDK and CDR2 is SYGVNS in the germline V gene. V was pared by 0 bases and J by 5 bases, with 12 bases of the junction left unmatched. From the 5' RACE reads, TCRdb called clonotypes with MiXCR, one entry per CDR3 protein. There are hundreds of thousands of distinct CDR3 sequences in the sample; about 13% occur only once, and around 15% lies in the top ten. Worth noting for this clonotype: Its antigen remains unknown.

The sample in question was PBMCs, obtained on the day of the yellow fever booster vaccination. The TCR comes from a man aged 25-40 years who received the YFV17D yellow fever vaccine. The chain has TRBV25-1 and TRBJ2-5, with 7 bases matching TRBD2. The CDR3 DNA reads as TGTGCCAGCAGTGAATACCCGGCGGGGGTGTATTTCGAGACCCAGTACTTC. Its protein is CASSEYPAGVYFETQYF.